This TCR beta chain was observed in a study of cytomegalovirus exposure and HLA in healthy donors. There are 14 residues in the CDR3. The germline V gene encodes CDR1 SNHLY and CDR2 FYNNEI. J lost 7 bases, V lost 6 bases, and 5 bases had no gene match. Amplification used 60 Vbeta primers and 13 Jbeta primers. Repertoires were generated with immunoSEQ multiplex PCR, while TCRdb's copy carries only in-frame clones and drops some. The repertoire holds around 130,000 clones, with roughly 80% as singletons. This sequence was found in a middle-aged man in good health and CMV-seronegative. What was sequenced was PBMCs. This chain links TRBV2 with TRBJ1-6; TRBD1 matches at 8 bases. CDR3 nucleotide sequence: TGTGCCAGCAGCGACGACAGGGGCAATTCACCCCTCCACTTT. Residues: CASSDDRGNSPLHF.